This TCR beta chain is from a study of blood T cell repertoires in COVID-19. Original methodology: Counts of nucleated cells, estimated from reference gene primer amplification, were obtained. Clones were read by immunoSEQ multiplex PCR, and TCRdb kept only the in-frame ones, dropping some. Clone size and V and J calls were adopted from that table, with D and trimming inferred from the DNA. The table has approximately 230,000 clones, almost 90% seen once. Germline V gene sequence: CDR1 WNHNN, CDR2 SYGVQD (reference sequence). The CDR3 loop spans 15 amino acids. With V trimmed by 7 bases and J by 4 bases, 10 bases remained unmatched.

The rearrangement joins TRBV10-1 to TRBJ2-3; 8 bases fit TRBD2. The clonotype originates from a man of 80 years or more with acute or convalescent COVID-19. Sequencing used peripheral blood. DNA for the CDR3: TGCGCCAGCATAGGATTACGGGGGGGACCAGATACGCAGTATTTT. This codes for CASIGLRGGPDTQYF.